The 18 T cell receptor beta chains given below trace back to one sample, sequenced in a study of CXCR3-negative and CXCR3-positive naive CD8 T cells. Study results and caveats: Naive cells with CXCR3 showed TRB CDR3s that were more hydrophobic than those in CXCR3-negative naive cells.

No cognate antigen is known for these TCRs. Each TRB cDNA library was prepared by 5' RACE (with UMI labels). Each CDR3 protein gets one entry in TCRdb, which reprocessed the 5' RACE reads and gives no DNA. The sample includes tens of thousands of distinct CDR3 sequences. Source material: naive CXCR3+ CD8+ T cells from blood. Stated subset: CD45RO-CCR7+CD27+CD95- naive CD8+ T cells expressing CXCR3 (TNR3+). All receptors derive from a human donor in good health. Some clones in this sample may be carry-over from other donors' samples.

J is TRBJ1-2 and V is TRBV4-1. The CDR3 is 15 amino acids. Germline V lookup: CDR1 MGHRA, CDR2 YSYEKL. The CDR3 is CASSQEGRTNYGYTF.

The rearrangement uses TRBV29-1 and TRBJ1-1. The CDR3 runs 12 residues. The germline V gene encodes CDR1 SQVTM and CDR2 ANQGSEA. CDR3 in amino acids: CSVEPVNTEAFF.

The chain recombines TRBV4-1 with TRBJ1-2. This CDR3 has 15 residues. Germline V gene data show CDR1 as MGHRA and CDR2 as YSYEKL. The CDR3 here is CASSRGLQQAHGYTF.

The chain joins TRBV7-2 to TRBJ2-7; the D gene TCRdb calls, TRBD1, cannot be checked with no DNA. The CDR3 totals 13 residues. Germline loops: CDR1 SGHTA, CDR2 FQGNSA. The CDR3 protein is CASSPVPGYEQYF.

The chain uses TRBV12-3 or TRBV12-4 and TRBJ1-5. The CDR3 runs to 14 residues. This chain's CDR3 is CASSYYVNNQPQHF.

This chain links TRBV12-3 or TRBV12-4 with TRBJ2-1. This CDR3 contains 13 residues. This chain's CDR3 is CASSLALWNEQFF.

The chain is built from TRBV4-3 and TRBJ2-1; the D call of TRBD2 rests on TCRdb alone, since no DNA is present to check it. This CDR3 contains 16 residues. The germline V gene encodes CDR1 LGHNA and CDR2 YSLEER. CDR3 protein: CASSQDGGGVHNEQFF.

The chain combines TRBV7-3 with TRBJ2-1; TCRdb's D call of TRBD1 is untestable without DNA. Germline V lookup: CDR1 SGHTA, CDR2 FQGTGA. There are 14 residues in the CDR3. This CDR3 is CASSLTGAANEQFF.

The chain couples TRBV7-9 to TRBJ2-7; TCRdb's D gene call, TRBD2, goes unchecked for lack of DNA. The germline gives CDR1 SEHNR, CDR2 FQNEAQ (reference sequence). This CDR3 region has 17 residues. CDR3 amino acids: CASSSERTTLSSYEQYF. Full variable domain (outside the CDR3, taken from reference TRBV7-9 and TRBJ2-7): DTGVSQNPRHKITKRGQNVTFRCDPISEHNRLYWYRQTLGQGPEFLTYFQNEAQLEKSRLLSDRFSAERPKGSFSTLEIQRTEQGDSAMYLCASSSERTTLSSYEQYFGPGTRLTVT.

This chain links TRBV3-1 with TRBJ2-2; the TRBD1 assignment by TCRdb is unverifiable without DNA. Germline V gene data show CDR1 as LGHDT and CDR2 as YNNKEL (reference sequence). This CDR3 has 19 amino acids. The CDR3 reads CASSQIQYRGQANTGELFF.

The J gene is TRBJ1-4, the V gene TRBV6-2 or TRBV6-3. The CDR3 is 12 residues long. Looked up from germline, CDR1 is MNHEY and CDR2 is SVGEGT. CDR3 in amino acids: CASATTNEKLFF.

The chain employs TRBV10-3 and TRBJ2-3; TCRdb's D call of TRBD2 is untestable without DNA. CDR1 ENHRY and CDR2 SYGVKD come from the germline V gene. This CDR3 is 17 amino acids long. The CDR3: CAISESGSGGAQDTQYF.

The J gene is TRBJ2-2, the V gene TRBV24-1. Germline V gene data show CDR1 as KGHDR and CDR2 as SFDVKD. The CDR3 is 15 amino acids. The CDR3 sequence is CATSDLAPNTGELFF.

The genes are TRBV28 and TRBJ2-7; TCRdb proposes TRBD1, but this gene call is untestable without DNA. The CDR3 contains 14 residues. Germline V gene lookup returns CDR1 MDHEN and CDR2 SYDVKM. CDR3 loop: CASSPLGTGYEQYF.

The chain employs TRBV7-2 and TRBJ2-7; TCRdb's D call, TRBD2, is unchecked because there is no DNA. Germline lookup yields CDR1 SGHTA and CDR2 FQGNSA. The CDR3 is 16 amino acids. This CDR3 is CASSFDGLAKAYEQYF.

The chain uses TRBV12-3 or TRBV12-4 and TRBJ2-1. The length of the CDR3 is 12 residues. This CDR3 is CASSLLVYEPFF.

V usage is TRBV6-2 or TRBV6-3 and J usage is TRBJ2-1; TCRdb's D call of TRBD2 is untestable without DNA. The CDR3 runs to 15 residues. In germline, CDR1 is MNHEY, CDR2 SVGEGT. The CDR3 region is CASSPEAGGPNEQFF.

V usage is TRBV6-5 and J usage is TRBJ2-3; TCRdb designates TRBD2, a call that cannot be tested without DNA. The V gene's germline CDR1 is MNHEY and CDR2 SVGAGI. This CDR3 is built from 13 residues. This CDR3 reads CASSALHADTQYF.